Listed below are T cell receptor beta chains from one sample, sequenced in a study of blood T cell repertoires in COVID-19. Profiling relied on immunoSEQ multiplex PCR, and the TCRdb table lists in-frame clones only, not all of them. Of roughly 320,000 clones in the sample, around 86% were seen once. Sequences were obtained from PBMCs or T cells enriched from blood (not recorded which). These receptor sequences come from a man in his thirties or forties who had recovered from COVID-19. Each CDR3 is given with its conserved first and last residue. Fields, in order: CDR3 protein, CDR3 DNA, D gene, J gene, V gene, CDR3 length, clone size. The D gene is left open where the match is weak. Only part of the rows carry a size: once, few, many, or a class if the clone is expanded.

CASSRRSGACTDTQYF TGTGCCAGCAGCAGGAGAAGTGGGGCCTGCACAGATACGCAGTATTTT NA TRBJ2-3 TRBV21-1 16 NA
CASSPRQGPDTQYF TGTGCCAGCAGCCCCAGACAGGGCCCAGATACGCAGTATTTT TRBD1 TRBJ2-3 TRBV5-4 14 once
CASSRDRGPKNTEAFF TGTGCCAGCAGCCGGGACAGGGGGCCTAAGAACACTGAAGCTTTCTTT TRBD1 TRBJ1-1 TRBV5-4 16 NA
CASSQFSGTSGQETQYF TGCGCCAGCAGCCAGTTCTCCGGGACTAGCGGACAAGAGACCCAGTACTTC TRBD2 TRBJ2-5 TRBV4-1 17 NA
CASSPQGGNEKLFF TGTGCCAGCTCACCCCAGGGGGGAAATGAAAAACTGTTTTTT TRBD1 TRBJ1-4 TRBV18 14 NA
CASSLRREPEAFF TGTGCCAGCAGCTTAAGGAGGGAACCTGAAGCTTTCTTT NA TRBJ1-1 TRBV7-9 13 NA
CATSRGIAGREAFF TGTGCCACCAGCAGAGGCATTGCGGGGCGCGAAGCTTTCTTT NA TRBJ1-1 TRBV15 14 once
CASSLEGMNTEAFF TGTGCCAGCAGCCTGGAGGGGATGAACACTGAAGCTTTCTTT NA TRBJ1-1 TRBV11-2 14 NA
CASSVGRENYGYTF TGTGCCAGCAGTGTCGGACGGGAGAACTATGGCTACACCTTC NA TRBJ1-2 TRBV2 14 NA
CATQTTRGGDNQPQHF TGTGCCACCCAAACGACACGAGGGGGCGACAATCAGCCCCAGCATTTT TRBD1 TRBJ1-5 TRBV24-1 16 NA
CASSSGQGSYGYTF TGCGCCAGCAGCTCTGGACAGGGGAGCTATGGCTACACCTTC TRBD1 TRBJ1-2 TRBV5-1 14 NA
CASSYSLGTGGTGELFF TGCGCCAGCAGCTACTCCCTCGGGACAGGGGGCACCGGGGAGCTGTTTTTT TRBD1 TRBJ2-2 TRBV4-1 17 few
CASSWGLAISYNEQFF TGTGCCAGCAGCTGGGGACTAGCGATCTCCTACAATGAGCAGTTCTTC TRBD2 TRBJ2-1 TRBV5-8 16 NA
CASSLAPGNSYEQYF TGTGCTAGCAGCTTAGCCCCAGGGAACTCCTACGAGCAGTACTTC NA TRBJ2-7 TRBV7-7 15 NA
CASIGVRAGDTQYF TGTGCCAGCATCGGAGTCAGGGCAGGAGATACGCAGTATTTT NA TRBJ2-3 TRBV11-2 14 NA
CASSQVNGRAHEQFF TGTGCCAGCAGCCAAGTGAACGGGAGGGCCCATGAGCAGTTCTTC TRBD2 TRBJ2-1 TRBV14 15 NA
CASSMFKRAEKLFF TGTGCCAGTAGCATGTTTAAGAGGGCTGAAAAACTGTTTTTT NA TRBJ1-4 TRBV19 14 NA
CASSASGPYEQYF TGTGCCAGCAGCGCGAGCGGGCCCTACGAGCAGTACTTC NA TRBJ2-7 TRBV9 13 NA
CASSGYTNEKLFF TGTGCCAGCTCGGGGTACACTAATGAAAAACTGTTTTTT NA TRBJ1-4 TRBV12-3/TRBV12-4 13 NA
CASSPAGTGRRETQYF TGTGCCAGCTCACCAGCCGGGACAGGACGTAGAGAGACCCAGTACTTC TRBD1 TRBJ2-5 TRBV18 16 NA
CSASGLAEAYEQYF TGCAGTGCTAGTGGGCTAGCGGAGGCCTACGAGCAGTACTTC TRBD2 TRBJ2-7 TRBV20-1 14 once
CASSVERLAGGLYF TGTGCCAGCAGCGTAGAACGGCTAGCGGGAGGCTTGTACTTC TRBD2 TRBJ2-7 TRBV9 14 NA
CASTGSPTGELFF TGTGCCAGCACCGGGAGTCCCACCGGGGAGCTGTTTTTT NA TRBJ2-2 TRBV27 13 NA
CASGKAGLNNEQFF TGTGCTAGTGGAAAAGCGGGGTTAAACAATGAGCAGTTCTTC TRBD2 TRBJ2-1 TRBV12-5 14 once
CASSLFGGGSYNSPLHF TGTGCCAGCAGCTTGTTCGGGGGTGGGTCCTATAATTCACCCCTCCACTTT NA TRBJ1-6 TRBV5-4 17 once
CASSVEGQGNQGYTF TGTGCCAGTAGTGTGGAGGGACAGGGCAATCAAGGCTACACCTTC TRBD1 TRBJ1-2 TRBV19 15 NA
CASSLGLGGPQETQYF TGTGCCAGCAGCTTAGGGCTCGGGGGGCCTCAAGAGACCCAGTACTTC NA TRBJ2-5 TRBV11-2 16 NA
CASSLQGAGVDYGYTF TGTGCCAGCAGTCTACAGGGGGCGGGGGTTGACTATGGCTACACCTTC TRBD1 TRBJ1-2 TRBV27 16 NA
CASSDTGPYEQYF TGTGCCAGCAGCGATACAGGGCCCTACGAGCAGTACTTC NA TRBJ2-7 TRBV5-5 13 NA
CASSSTSTGTGGDYEQYF TGTGCCAGCAGCTCCACCTCCACCGGGACAGGGGGTGATTACGAGCAGTACTTC TRBD1 TRBJ2-7 TRBV7-9 18 NA
CASRETGHNTDTQYF TGTGCCAGCAGGGAGACAGGGCATAACACAGATACGCAGTATTTT TRBD1 TRBJ2-3 TRBV28 15 NA
CASSIDVTGVIGYGYTF TGTGCCAGTAGTATAGACGTGACAGGGGTTATCGGCTATGGCTACACCTTC TRBD1 TRBJ1-2 TRBV19 17 NA
CASSYSKGGMKNEQFF TGTGCCAGCAGTTACTCGAAAGGGGGAATGAAGAATGAGCAGTTCTTC NA TRBJ2-1 TRBV6-5 16 NA
CASSMVRRGEKLFF TGTGCCAGTAGTATGGTCAGAAGAGGTGAAAAACTGTTTTTT NA TRBJ1-4 TRBV19 14 NA
CASSSGQGANYGYTF TGTGCCAGCAGTTCCGGACAGGGGGCCAACTATGGCTACACCTTC TRBD1 TRBJ1-2 TRBV6-5 15 NA
CASSLASGDYGYTF TGTGCCAGCAGCTTAGCTTCGGGGGACTATGGCTACACCTTC NA TRBJ1-2 TRBV7-9 14 NA
CASSVYGDTQYF TGTGCCAGCAGCGTCTACGGGGATACGCAGTATTTT NA TRBJ2-3 TRBV9 12 NA
CASSLAKTYFNEQFF TGTGCCAGCAGCTTGGCCAAGACATACTTCAATGAGCAGTTCTTC NA TRBJ2-1 TRBV5-6 15 NA
CASSSDTGEQYF TGCGCCAGCAGTAGTGATACCGGCGAGCAGTACTTC NA TRBJ2-7 TRBV5-1 12 NA
CASSEGRNYGYTF TGCGCCAGCAGTGAGGGCCGAAACTATGGCTACACCTTC NA TRBJ1-2 TRBV10-2 13 once
CASNQGTGPYNEQFF TGTGCCAGCAATCAGGGGACGGGCCCCTACAATGAGCAGTTCTTC NA TRBJ2-1 TRBV11-3 15 NA
CASSPAAGSSPLHF TGTGCCAGCAGTCCCGCGGCGGGGAGTTCACCCCTCCACTTT NA TRBJ1-6 TRBV6-5 14 NA
CATSRLGGDLANEKLFF TGTGCCACCAGCAGATTGGGCGGGGATTTAGCTAATGAAAAACTGTTTTTT NA TRBJ1-4 TRBV15 17 NA
CASRDGQGGNQPQHF TGTGCCAGCAGAGACGGACAGGGAGGGAATCAGCCCCAGCATTTT TRBD1 TRBJ1-5 TRBV2 15 NA
CASSIDQQAGELFF TGTGCCAGTAGTATAGATCAGCAGGCCGGGGAGCTGTTTTTT NA TRBJ2-2 TRBV19 14 once
CATAGTGSYNEQFF TGTGCCACCGCCGGGACAGGATCCTACAATGAGCAGTTCTTC TRBD1 TRBJ2-1 TRBV24-1 14 NA
CASSLFRAGEGTQYF TGTGCCAGCAGCTTGTTCCGAGCGGGAGAAGGGACGCAGTATTTT TRBD2 TRBJ2-3 TRBV5-8 15 NA
CASSLTGTRNSYEQYF TGTGCCAGCAGCTTGACCGGGACTAGGAACTCCTACGAGCAGTACTTC TRBD2 TRBJ2-7 TRBV7-2 16 once
CASSPSGLAASYNEQFF TGTGCCAGTAGTCCCTCAGGACTAGCCGCCTCCTACAATGAGCAGTTCTTC TRBD2 TRBJ2-1 TRBV19 17 NA
CASSVRGDRAAEAFF TGTGCCAGCAGCGTTAGAGGGGACAGGGCGGCCGAAGCTTTCTTT TRBD1 TRBJ1-1 TRBV9 15 NA
CASSLVRSADTQYF TGTGCCAGCAGCTTAGTTCGGAGCGCAGATACGCAGTATTTT NA TRBJ2-3 TRBV7-9 14 once
CASSYGRWTVNTEAFF TGTGCCAGCAGTTACGGAAGGTGGACAGTGAACACTGAAGCTTTCTTT NA TRBJ1-1 TRBV6-5 16 once
CASSEGTGSNQPQHF TGTGCCAGCAGTGAAGGAACGGGGAGCAATCAGCCCCAGCATTTT NA TRBJ1-5 TRBV2 15 NA
CASTWTGGWGEQYF TGCGCCAGCACCTGGACAGGGGGCTGGGGCGAGCAGTACTTC TRBD1 TRBJ2-7 TRBV5-1 14 NA
CASSEGRTGNQPQHF TGCGCCAGCAGTGAGGGAAGGACAGGCAATCAGCCCCAGCATTTT NA TRBJ1-5 TRBV10-2 15 few
CASSVTNAYGYTF TGTGCCAGCAGCGTAACAAACGCCTATGGCTACACCTTC NA TRBJ1-2 TRBV9 13 NA
CASSQDFQRGGTGELFF TGCGCCAGCAGCCAAGATTTCCAGCGGGGTGGGACCGGGGAGCTGTTTTTT TRBD2 TRBJ2-2 TRBV4-1 17 NA
CASSPNGQGSYEQYF TGTGCCAGCAGCCCCAACGGGCAGGGCTCCTACGAGCAGTACTTC NA TRBJ2-7 TRBV28 15 NA
CASSPRTGGYYEQYF TGTGCCAGCAGCCCCAGGACAGGGGGTTACTACGAGCAGTACTTC TRBD1 TRBJ2-7 TRBV7-9 15 few
CASSAAQGTGLGNTIYF TGTGCCAGCAGCGCCGCCCAAGGGACAGGGCTTGGAAACACCATATATTTT TRBD1 TRBJ1-3 TRBV7-9 17 NA